A selection of T cell receptor beta chains follows, all from one sample in a study of blood T cell repertoires in COVID-19. This table comes from immunoSEQ multiplex PCR, and its TCRdb copy is limited to in-frame clones, with some not included. Of about 73,000 clones in the sample, 65% to 85% are singletons; the top ten hold more than 2%. Sequenced sample: peripheral blood. These TCRs come from a man older than 75 with active or convalescent COVID-19. Each CDR3 is given with its conserved first and last residue. D genes are given only for firm matches.

v_gene: TRBV23-1
d_gene: TRBD1
CDR3aa: CASSLLGQGLGDTQYF

v_gene: TRBV11-2
d_gene: .
CDR3aa: CASSFRPGALGANVLTF

v_gene: TRBV2
d_gene: .
CDR3aa: CASIGRRNTGELFF

v_gene: TRBV7-6
d_gene: .
CDR3aa: CASSTTDVNTGELFF

v_gene: TRBV27
d_gene: .
CDR3aa: CASSPRPRGQPQHF

v_gene: TRBV2
d_gene: TRBD2
CDR3aa: CASSSGTSSTQYF

v_gene: TRBV9
d_gene: TRBD2
CDR3aa: CASSVGLSGLAVQVEDTQYF

v_gene: TRBV5-4
d_gene: TRBD1
CDR3aa: CASTDREYTEAFF

v_gene: TRBV5-1
d_gene: TRBD2
CDR3aa: CASLGLVAGGDNEQFF

v_gene: TRBV3-1/TRBV3-2
d_gene: .
CDR3aa: CASSRPGTTGELFF

v_gene: TRBV29-1
d_gene: TRBD1
CDR3aa: CSVVSDRVYGYTF

v_gene: TRBV7-9
d_gene: .
CDR3aa: CASSDLSGQETQYF

v_gene: TRBV27
d_gene: TRBD1
CDR3aa: CASSFPSGTGNNEQFF

v_gene: TRBV28
d_gene: TRBD2
CDR3aa: CASSGGGSGGRNEQFF

v_gene: TRBV5-1
d_gene: .
CDR3aa: CASSLGQGQSYEQYF

v_gene: TRBV28
d_gene: TRBD2
CDR3aa: CASSLPSGGADTQYF

v_gene: TRBV7-9
d_gene: .
CDR3aa: CASSLFPGRNEQYF

v_gene: TRBV20-1
d_gene: TRBD1
CDR3aa: CSASRTTGTGISQPQHF

v_gene: TRBV29-1
d_gene: .
CDR3aa: CSVEVGSNTIYF

v_gene: TRBV2
d_gene: .
CDR3aa: CASSGEQGNQPQHF

v_gene: TRBV10-3
d_gene: TRBD1
CDR3aa: CAIRGQGLDYGYTF

v_gene: TRBV10-3
d_gene: TRBD1
CDR3aa: CAIGLGQGARGYTF